The 17 T cell receptor beta chains in this list originate from one sample, sequenced in a study of blood T cell repertoires in COVID-19. Sequenced by immunoSEQ multiplex PCR; TCRdb stores in-frame clones only, minus some. The table records hundreds of thousands of clones, approximately 89% of them present only once. The sample taken for sequencing was peripheral blood. These receptors were collected from a woman younger than 35 who had recovered from COVID-19.

CDR3 residues: CASSPHEGGPRYNEQFF. In DNA, the CDR3 is TGTGCCAGCAGCCCCCACGAGGGAGGGCCAAGATACAATGAGCAGTTCTTC. The J gene is TRBJ2-1, the V gene TRBV3-1 (or the pseudogene TRBV3-2); TRBD2 aligns across 7 bases. V lost 4 bases to trimming and J lost 4 bases; unmatched junction nucleotides: 13. This CDR3 contains 17 residues. Germline V gene sequence: CDR1 LGHDT, CDR2 YNNKEL (reference sequence).

The V and J genes are TRBV11-3 and TRBJ1-1, with TRBD1 identical over 9 bases. This CDR3 contains 15 residues. V lost 5 bases and J lost 11; bases outside the gene matches: 15. Looked up from germline, CDR1 is SGHNT and CDR2 is YENEEA. The CDR3 DNA follows: TGTGCCAGCAGCCTCAAGACACCGACAGGGGGTAACGCTTTCTTT. Translated, it gives CASSLKTPTGGNAFF.

Of note for this clone: The junction shows a germline mismatch at one end, possibly a read error. This rearrangement joins TRBV6-2 or TRBV6-3 to TRBJ1-1, with 9 bases aligning to TRBD1. Germline V lookup: CDR1 MNHEY, CDR2 SVGEGT. CDR3 length: 17 residues. This CDR3 is CASTYPGTGSISTEAFF. For the CDR3, the DNA is TGTGCCAGCACTTACCCCGGGACAGGGTCTATTTCCACTGAAGCTTTCTTT.

The chain combines TRBV2 with TRBJ1-2; 7 bases are shared with TRBD1. Germline V gene data show CDR1 as SNHLY and CDR2 as FYNNEI. V shed 6 bases and J 0 bases; nucleotides not matched to a gene: 7. The CDR3 has 15 residues. Here the CDR3 reads CASSDREISNYGYTF. CDR3 DNA sequence: TGTGCCAGCAGCGACAGGGAGATATCTAACTATGGCTACACCTTC.

This rearrangement joins TRBV24-1 to TRBJ2-7; 7 nucleotides match TRBD2. Germline CDR1 KGHDR, CDR2 SFDVKD. Trimming took 5 bases from V and 5 from J; bases not matched to a gene: 5. The CDR3 length is 13 residues. CDR3 in amino acids: CATSGGGKDEQYV. DNA for the CDR3: TGTGCCACCAGTGGGGGGGGGAAGGACGAGCAGTACGTC.

The J gene is TRBJ1-1, the V gene TRBV7-2, with D possibly TRBD1 on 6 matching bases. The CDR3 runs to 15 residues. V lost 2 bases and J lost 1, with 11 bases in between. CDR1 is SGHTA and CDR2 is FQGNSA in the germline V gene. CDR3 bases: TGTGCCAGCAGCTTAAACAGGGTCGGGAACACTGAAGCTTTCTTT. Protein: CASSLNRVGNTEAFF.

The V gene is TRBV19, the J gene TRBJ2-1; 13 positions match TRBD2. The V and J ends lost 4 bases and 6 bases, in that order; junction bases with no gene match: 6. Germline CDR1 LNHDA, CDR2 SQIVND (reference sequence). This CDR3 has 16 residues. CDR3: CASSRTSGSPGNEQFF. The CDR3 coding sequence is TGTGCCAGTAGTAGGACTAGCGGGAGCCCTGGCAATGAGCAGTTCTTC.

V usage is TRBV5-5 and J usage is TRBJ1-1; unclear D gene. Germline V gene data show CDR1 as SGHKS and CDR2 as YYEKEE (reference sequence). With 2 bases removed from V and 5 bases from J, the gap between germline ends came to 4 bases. The CDR3 is made up of 11 amino acids. DNA for the CDR3: TGTGCCAGCAGCTTCGTGACTGAAGCTTTCTTT. Its protein is CASSFVTEAFF. The entire variable domain, with the rest obtained from reference TRBV5-5 and TRBJ1-1, is as follows: DAGVTQSPTHLIKTRGQQVTLRCSPISGHKSVSWYQQVLGQGPQFIFQYYEKEERGRGNFPDRFSARQFPNYSSELNVNALLLGDSALYLCASSFVTEAFFGQGTRLTVV.

The CDR3 DNA sequence: TGTGCCGTAATCAGGAGGACTCTAGCTAACTATGGCTACACCTTC. Its translation: CAVIRRTLANYGYTF. The J gene is TRBJ1-2, the V gene TRBV6-5; unclear D gene. This CDR3 region has 15 residues. CDR1 MNHEY and CDR2 SVGAGI come from the germline V gene. Deletions cut 11 bases from V and 0 bases from J, with 19 bases between.

This clone was counted between two and nine times. The chain carries TRBV6-5 and TRBJ1-2; 7 bases are a match to TRBD1. Germline V CDR1 and CDR2: MNHEY, SVGAGI. J gave up 0 bases and V 4 bases, and 8 bases lay outside the gene matches. The CDR3 sequence is 16 residues long. This CDR3 is CASSWHLGQANYGYTF. CDR3 DNA sequence: TGTGCCAGCAGTTGGCATCTCGGACAGGCTAACTATGGCTACACCTTC.

CDR3 bases: TGTGCCAGCAGCCCAGGGACTAGCCCGAGCACAGATACGCAGTATTTT. Its translation is CASSPGTSPSTDTQYF. V and J are TRBV11-3 and TRBJ2-3; 9 bases fit TRBD2. This CDR3 is 16 amino acids long. Losses at the gene ends were 5 bases for V and 0 bases for J; bases not matched to a gene: 6. CDR1 and CDR2 (germline): SGHNT, YENEEA.

This chain connects TRBV4-1 to TRBJ2-7; the match to TRBD2 covers 16 bases. Unmatched junction bases numbered 14, after V lost 3 bases and J lost 3 bases. Germline-derived CDR1 and CDR2 are MGHRA and YSYEKL. The CDR3 is made up of 20 amino acids. CDR3 region: CASSHSSPGTSGRADYEQYV. The CDR3 coding sequence is TGCGCCAGCAGCCACTCCAGTCCCGGGACTAGCGGGAGGGCGGACTACGAGCAGTACGTC.

The rearrangement joins TRBV3-1 (or the pseudogene TRBV3-2) to TRBJ2-1, with D tentatively TRBD2 (6 bases). The CDR3 contains 15 residues. With 3 bases removed from V and 4 bases from J, the gap between germline ends came to 13 bases. Germline V gives CDR1 LGHDT, CDR2 YNNKEL (reference sequence). The CDR3 sequence: CASSHASGVYNEQFF. The CDR3 region has the DNA TGTGCCAGCAGCCATGCTTCGGGGGTTTACAATGAGCAGTTCTTC.

The rearrangement joins TRBV7-9 to TRBJ1-2, with D perhaps TRBD1 (6 bases). Germline-derived CDR1 and CDR2 are SEHNR and FQNEAQ (reference sequence). The CDR3 is 17 residues long. Trimming removed 3 bases from V and 6 bases from J, with 23 bases in between. For the CDR3, the DNA is TGTGCCAGCAGCTTCCGATCTAACAGGGTAGTAGGTGATGGCTACACCTTC. It is translated as CASSFRSNRVVGDGYTF.

The genes are TRBV5-1 and TRBJ1-2, with 10 bases identical to TRBD1. CDR3 length: 12 amino acids. Trimming took 8 bases from V and 13 from J; bases not matched to a gene: 11. Germline CDR1 is SGHRS and CDR2 is YFSETQ. Here the CDR3 reads CASPRDRGPGTF. In nucleotides, the CDR3 is TGCGCCAGTCCGCGGGACAGGGGCCCTGGCACCTTC.

The V and J genes are TRBV5-6 and TRBJ1-3, with 7 bases that match TRBD1. The CDR3 consists of 14 residues. V dropped 5 bases and J dropped 2; count of bases not matched to a gene: 4. Germline loops: CDR1 SGHDT, CDR2 YYEEEE. The CDR3 DNA reads as TGTGCCAGCAGACGACAGGGAGCTGGAAACACCATATATTTT. It specifies CASRRQGAGNTIYF.

This chain links TRBV4-3 with TRBJ2-3; TRBD1 is a possible D gene (5 bases). CDR3 length: 15 residues. Germline lookup yields CDR1 LGHNA and CDR2 YSLEER. The ends were cut back, 7 bases at V and 0 bases at J, with 14 bases in the middle. The CDR3 protein is CASKSVAGSTDTQYF. In DNA, the CDR3 is TGCGCCAGCAAGTCCGTGGCAGGGAGCACAGATACGCAGTATTTT.